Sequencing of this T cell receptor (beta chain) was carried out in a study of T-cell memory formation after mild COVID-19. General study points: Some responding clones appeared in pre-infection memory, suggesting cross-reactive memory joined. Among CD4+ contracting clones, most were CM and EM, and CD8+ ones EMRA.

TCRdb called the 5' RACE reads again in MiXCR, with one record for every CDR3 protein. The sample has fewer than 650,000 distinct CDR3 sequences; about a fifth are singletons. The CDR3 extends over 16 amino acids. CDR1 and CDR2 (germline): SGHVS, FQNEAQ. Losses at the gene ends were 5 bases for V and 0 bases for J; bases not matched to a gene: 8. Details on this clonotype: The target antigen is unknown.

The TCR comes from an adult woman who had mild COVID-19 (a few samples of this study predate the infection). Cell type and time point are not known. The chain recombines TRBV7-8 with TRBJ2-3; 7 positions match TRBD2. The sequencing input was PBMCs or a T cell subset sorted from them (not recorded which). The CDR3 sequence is CASSHRLASSTDTQYF. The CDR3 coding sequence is TGTGCCAGCAGCCATAGACTAGCATCTAGCACAGATACGCAGTATTTT.